This entry lists 11 T cell receptor beta chains sequenced from one sample in a study of blood T cell repertoires in COVID-19. Profiled with immunoSEQ multiplex PCR; TCRdb holds only in-frame clones, not every one. This sample has some 90,000 clones, with 55% to 80% found just once. The specimen was peripheral blood. The receptors stem from an older woman in a cohort sampled during active or convalescent COVID-19.

A few counts support this clone. The V gene is TRBV2, the J gene TRBJ1-2, with no clear D. The V end lost 4 bases, the J end lost 3 bases, and 9 bases lay between the germline ends. This CDR3 has 13 residues. Germline V gene lookup returns CDR1 SNHLY and CDR2 FYNNEI. CDR3 region: CASSVGRDYGYTF. Here the CDR3 DNA reads TGTGCCAGCAGTGTCGGTAGAGACTATGGCTACACCTTC.

This sequence joins TRBV7-8 and TRBJ2-3; 11 bases agree with TRBD2. CDR3 length equals 18 residues. CDR1 is SGHVS, CDR2 FQNEAQ, per germline. J lost 2 bases, V lost 4 bases, and 11 bases had no gene match. The CDR3 region is CASSSNALAGAFTDTQYF. The CDR3 bases are TGTGCCAGCAGCTCCAACGCACTAGCGGGGGCCTTCACAGATACGCAGTATTTT.

The sample holds a few counts of this clone. This rearrangement joins TRBV5-1 to TRBJ1-5; 7 positions agree with TRBD1. Looked up from germline, CDR1 is SGHRS and CDR2 is YFSETQ. J lost 5 bases, V lost 0 bases, and 2 bases had no gene match. There are 14 residues in the CDR3. CDR3 in amino acids: CASSLGQGDQPQHF. For the CDR3, the DNA is TGCGCCAGCAGCTTGGGACAGGGTGATCAGCCCCAGCATTTT.

This clone was found once. The J gene is TRBJ1-4, the V gene TRBV4-1; 7 bases are shared with TRBD1. The ends lost 3 bases at V and 5 bases at J; junction bases unmatched: 6. The CDR3 extends over 15 amino acids. The germline CDR1 and CDR2 sequences are MGHRA and YSYEKL. The chain's CDR3 is CASSHYRGLNEKLFF. The CDR3 DNA sequence: TGCGCCAGCAGCCATTACAGGGGATTGAATGAAAAACTGTTTTTT.

This clone was detected a few times. This chain uses TRBV18 with TRBJ1-4; tentatively, D is TRBD1 (6 bases). Germline assignment: CDR1 KGHSH and CDR2 LQKENI. Between the trimmed V and J ends, which lost 3 bases and 3 bases, there was a span of 26 bases. This CDR3 spans 20 amino acids. CDR3 nucleotide sequence: TGTGCCAGCTCACCCATCGGGACACCACTATCACTGGGGCCTAATGAAAAACTGTTTTTT. Translating gives CASSPIGTPLSLGPNEKLFF.

This clone was seen a few times. This sequence joins TRBV5-5 and TRBJ2-5; TRBD1 might be the D (6 bases). The germline gives CDR1 SGHKS, CDR2 YYEKEE (reference sequence). Trimming took off 0 bases at V and 0 bases at J, with 18 bases between the two ends. This CDR3 contains 18 residues. CDR3 sequence reads: CASSLDGMGAWDQETQYF. The CDR3 coding sequence is TGTGCCAGCAGCTTGGATGGCATGGGGGCCTGGGACCAAGAGACCCAGTACTTC. Complete variable domain (other parts from reference TRBV5-5 and TRBJ2-5): DAGVTQSPTHLIKTRGQQVTLRCSPISGHKSVSWYQQVLGQGPQFIFQYYEKEERGRGNFPDRFSARQFPNYSSELNVNALLLGDSALYLCASSLDGMGAWDQETQYFGPGTRLLVL.

Of note for this clone: The same CDR3 also results from other DNA sequences found in this sample. The chain links TRBV5-6 to TRBJ2-2; D might be TRBD1 (6 bases). The CDR3 runs 16 residues. Per the germline V gene, CDR1 is SGHDT and CDR2 is YYEEEE. Trimming cost V 2 bases and J 4 bases, with 15 bases left between them. CDR3 amino acids: CASSLRQGPSTGELFF. CDR3 coding DNA: TGTGCCAGCAGCTTACGGCAGGGGCCGAGCACCGGGGAGCTGTTTTTT.

The chain carries TRBV7-2 and TRBJ2-4, with 11 bases that match TRBD2. Germline CDR1 SGHTA, CDR2 FQGNSA. This CDR3 spans 16 amino acids. With V trimmed by 1 base and J by 8 bases, 7 bases remained unmatched. The CDR3 loop is CASSLVGTSGVDIQYF. CDR3 in DNA: TGTGCCAGCAGCTTAGTTGGGACTAGCGGAGTAGACATTCAGTACTTC.

This clone was seen just once. V gene TRBV30 combines with J gene TRBJ2-7; possibly TRBD2 for D (6 bases). Germline CDR1 GTSNPN, CDR2 SVGIG (reference sequence). Trimming removed 1 base from V and 4 bases from J, with 11 bases in between. This CDR3 is built from 13 residues. DNA for the CDR3: TGTGCCTGGAGTGCGCAGGGAGGTTACGAGCAGTACTTC. Its translation: CAWSAQGGYEQYF. Combining the CDR3 with reference TRBV30 and TRBJ2-7 gives the whole variable domain SQTIHQWPATLVQPVGSPLSLECTVEGTSNPNLYWYRQAAGRGLQLLFYSVGIGQISSEVPQNLSASRPQDRQFILSSKKLLLSDSGFYLCAWSAQGGYEQYFGPGTRLTVT.

The J gene is TRBJ1-6, the V gene TRBV19, with D uncertain. Germline lookup yields CDR1 LNHDA and CDR2 SQIVND (reference sequence). The CDR3 spans 14 residues. Trimming pared 6 bases from V and 5 bases from J, leaving 11 bases between. CDR3 sequence reads: CASSFRQDNSPLHF. CDR3 nucleotides: TGTGCCAGTAGCTTCCGGCAGGATAATTCACCCCTCCACTTT.

This chain uses TRBV7-2 with TRBJ2-7; 7 positions match TRBD1. V shed 3 bases and J 1 base; nucleotides not matched to a gene: 3. This CDR3 spans 14 amino acids. Germline assignment: CDR1 SGHTA and CDR2 FQGNSA. The CDR3 sequence is CASSFGTASYEQYF. CDR3 DNA: TGTGCCAGCAGCTTCGGGACAGCTTCCTACGAGCAGTACTTC.